This T cell receptor beta chain is from a study of PD-1 blockade in classical Hodgkin lymphoma. This CDR3 is 16 amino acids long. V was clipped by 0 bases and J by 4 bases; unmatched bases: 9. Germline-derived CDR1 and CDR2 are SGDLS and YYNGEE. Assay: immunoSEQ multiplex PCR; the TCRdb copy retains only in-frame clones and omits some. This sample yields 90,000 to 100,000 clones, of which more than 80% are seen a single time; around 15% belongs to the top ten. Every patient had relapsed following autologous stem cell transplantation, and cohorts differed in brentuximab vedotin exposure. This clonotype originated in a human donor with classical Hodgkin lymphoma. The chain carries TRBV9 and TRBJ2-7; 8 bases line up with TRBD2. The sequenced sample was peripheral blood mononuclear cells (PBMCs), obtained before the second cycle of nivolumab. CDR3 sequence: CASSVGTGTSEYEQYF. CDR3 nucleotide sequence: TGTGCCAGCAGCGTAGGAACCGGGACTAGTGAGTACGAGCAGTACTTC.